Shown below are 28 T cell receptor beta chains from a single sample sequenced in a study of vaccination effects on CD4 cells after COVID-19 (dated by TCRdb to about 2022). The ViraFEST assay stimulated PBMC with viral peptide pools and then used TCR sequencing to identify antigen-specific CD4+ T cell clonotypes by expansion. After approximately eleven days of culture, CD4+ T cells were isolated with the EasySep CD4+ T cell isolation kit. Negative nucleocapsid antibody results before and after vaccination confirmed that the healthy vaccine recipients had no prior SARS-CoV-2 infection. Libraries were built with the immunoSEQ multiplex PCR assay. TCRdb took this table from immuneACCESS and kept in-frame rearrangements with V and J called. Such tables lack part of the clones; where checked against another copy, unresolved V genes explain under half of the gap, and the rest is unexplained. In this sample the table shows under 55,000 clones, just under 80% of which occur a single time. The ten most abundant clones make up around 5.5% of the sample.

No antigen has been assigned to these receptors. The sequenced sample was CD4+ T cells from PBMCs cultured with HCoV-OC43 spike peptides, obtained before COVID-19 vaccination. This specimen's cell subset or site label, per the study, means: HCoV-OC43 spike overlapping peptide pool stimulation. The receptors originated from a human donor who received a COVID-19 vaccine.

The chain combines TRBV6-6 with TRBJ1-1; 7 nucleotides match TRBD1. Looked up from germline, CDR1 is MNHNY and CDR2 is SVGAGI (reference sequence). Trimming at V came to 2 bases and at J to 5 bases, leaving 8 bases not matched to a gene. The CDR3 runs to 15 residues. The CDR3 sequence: CASSYGTGEETEAFF. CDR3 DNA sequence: TGTGCCAGCAGTTACGGAACAGGGGAGGAGACTGAAGCTTTCTTT.

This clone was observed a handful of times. This chain's CDR3 is CASRRTGSQNTEAFF. The CDR3, as DNA: TGTGCCAGCAGGCGCACGGGAAGCCAGAACACTGAAGCTTTCTTT. The V and J genes are TRBV5-4 and TRBJ1-1, with D unclear. CDR1 and CDR2 from the germline V gene are SGHNT and YYREEE (reference sequence). Trimming cost V 5 bases and J 1 base, with 15 bases left between them. This CDR3 comprises 15 residues. Using reference TRBV5-4 and TRBJ1-1 for the parts outside the CDR3, the full variable domain is ETGVTQSPTHLIKTRGQQVTLRCSSQSGHNTVSWYQQALGQGPQFIFQYYREEENGRGNFPPRFSGLQFPNYSSELNVNALELDDSALYLCASRRTGSQNTEAFFGQGTRLTVV.

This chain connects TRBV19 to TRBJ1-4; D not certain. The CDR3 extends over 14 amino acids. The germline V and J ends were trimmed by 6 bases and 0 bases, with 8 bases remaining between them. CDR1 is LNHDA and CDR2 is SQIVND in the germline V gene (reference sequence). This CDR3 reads CASRNGATNEKLFF. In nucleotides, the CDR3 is TGTGCCAGTAGAAACGGAGCAACTAATGAAAAACTGTTTTTT.

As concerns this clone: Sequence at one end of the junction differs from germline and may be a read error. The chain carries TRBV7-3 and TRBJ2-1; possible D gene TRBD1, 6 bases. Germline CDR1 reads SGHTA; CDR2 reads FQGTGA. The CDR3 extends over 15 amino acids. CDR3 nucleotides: TGTGCCAGCAGCCTAACCGGGACAACCTACAATGAGCAGTTCTTC. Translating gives CASSLTGTTYNEQFF.

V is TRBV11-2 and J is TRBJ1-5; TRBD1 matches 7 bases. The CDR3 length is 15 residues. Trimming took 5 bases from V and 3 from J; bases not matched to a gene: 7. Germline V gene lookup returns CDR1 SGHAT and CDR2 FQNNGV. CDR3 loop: CASSERTGVNQPQHF. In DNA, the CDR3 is TGTGCCAGCAGCGAGAGGACAGGCGTCAATCAGCCCCAGCATTTT. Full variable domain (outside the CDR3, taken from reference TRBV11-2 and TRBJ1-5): EAGVAQSPRYKIIEKRQSVAFWCNPISGHATLYWYQQILGQGPKLLIQFQNNGVVDDSQLPKDRFSAERLKGVDSTLKIQPAKLEDSAVYLCASSERTGVNQPQHFGDGTRLSIL.

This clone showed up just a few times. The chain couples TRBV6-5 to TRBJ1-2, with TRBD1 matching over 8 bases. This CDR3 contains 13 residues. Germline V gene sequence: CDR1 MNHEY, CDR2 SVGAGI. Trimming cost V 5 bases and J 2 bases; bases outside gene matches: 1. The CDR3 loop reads CASSRTGNYGYTF. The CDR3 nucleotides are TGTGCCAGCAGTCGGACAGGGAACTATGGCTACACCTTC.

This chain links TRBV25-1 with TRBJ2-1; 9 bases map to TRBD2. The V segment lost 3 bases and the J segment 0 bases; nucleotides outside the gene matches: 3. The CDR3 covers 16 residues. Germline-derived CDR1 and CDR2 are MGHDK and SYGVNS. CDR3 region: CASSDSGGRSYNEQFF. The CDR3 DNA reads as TGTGCCAGCAGTGATAGCGGGGGCCGCTCCTACAATGAGCAGTTCTTC.

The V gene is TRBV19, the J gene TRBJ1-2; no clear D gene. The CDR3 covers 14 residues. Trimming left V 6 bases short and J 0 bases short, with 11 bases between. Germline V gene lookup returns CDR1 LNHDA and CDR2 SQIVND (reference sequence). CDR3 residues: CASSVERSNYGYTF. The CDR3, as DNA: TGTGCCAGTAGCGTGGAACGGTCTAACTATGGCTACACCTTC. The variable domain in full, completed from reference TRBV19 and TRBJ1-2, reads DGGITQSPKYLFRKEGQNVTLSCEQNLNHDAMYWYRQDPGQGLRLIYYSQIVNDFQKGDIAEGYSVSREKKESFPLTVTSAQKNPTAFYLCASSVERSNYGYTFGSGTRLTVV.

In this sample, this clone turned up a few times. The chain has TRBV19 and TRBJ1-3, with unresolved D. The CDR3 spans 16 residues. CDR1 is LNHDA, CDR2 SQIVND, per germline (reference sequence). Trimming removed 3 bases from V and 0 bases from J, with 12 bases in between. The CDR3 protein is CASSIITAPSGNTIYF. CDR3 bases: TGTGCCAGTAGTATCATAACGGCGCCCTCTGGAAACACCATATATTTT.

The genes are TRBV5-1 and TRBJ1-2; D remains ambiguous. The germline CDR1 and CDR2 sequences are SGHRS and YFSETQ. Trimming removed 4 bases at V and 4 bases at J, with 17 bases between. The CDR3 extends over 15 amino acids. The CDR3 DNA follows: TGCGCCAGCAGCCCCGCGACTTCTTCCAGCTATGGCTACACCTTC. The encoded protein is CASSPATSSSYGYTF. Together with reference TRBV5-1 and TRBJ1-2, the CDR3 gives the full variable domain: KAGVTQTPRYLIKTRGQQVTLSCSPISGHRSVSWYQQTPGQGLQFLFEYFSETQRNKGNFPGRFSGRQFSNSRSEMNVSTLELGDSALYLCASSPATSSSYGYTFGSGTRLTVV.

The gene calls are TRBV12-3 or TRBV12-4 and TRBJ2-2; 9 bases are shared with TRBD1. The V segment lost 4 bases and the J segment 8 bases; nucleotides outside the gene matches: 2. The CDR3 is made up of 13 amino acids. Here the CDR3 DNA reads TGTGCCAGCAGTTCGACAGGGGGTGGGGAGCTGTTTTTT. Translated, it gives CASSSTGGGELFF.

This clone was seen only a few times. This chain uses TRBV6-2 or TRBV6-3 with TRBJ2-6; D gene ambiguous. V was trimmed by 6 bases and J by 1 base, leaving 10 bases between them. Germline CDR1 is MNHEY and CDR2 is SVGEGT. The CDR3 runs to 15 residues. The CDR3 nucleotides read TGTGCCAGCAGCCCTGTAGGGTCTGGGGCCAACGTCCTGACTTTC. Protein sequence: CASSPVGSGANVLTF.

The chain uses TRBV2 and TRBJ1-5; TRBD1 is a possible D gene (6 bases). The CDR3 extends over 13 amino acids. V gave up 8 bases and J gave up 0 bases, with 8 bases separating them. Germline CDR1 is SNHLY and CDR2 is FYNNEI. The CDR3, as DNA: TGTGCCAGCTCAGGGGATAGCAATCAGCCCCAGCATTTT. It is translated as CASSGDSNQPQHF.

The CDR3: CASSPEGQNTDTQYF. The CDR3 DNA is TGTGCCAGCTCACCGGAAGGGCAGAACACAGATACGCAGTATTTT. V usage is TRBV18 and J usage is TRBJ2-3; D remains unclear. Trimming pared 3 bases from V and 2 bases from J, leaving 12 bases between. The V gene's germline CDR1 is KGHSH and CDR2 LQKENI. The CDR3 is 15 amino acids.

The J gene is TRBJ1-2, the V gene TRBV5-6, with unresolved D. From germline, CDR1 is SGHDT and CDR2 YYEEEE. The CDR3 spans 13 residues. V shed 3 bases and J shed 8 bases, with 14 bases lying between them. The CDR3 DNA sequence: TGTGCCAGCAGCTCCGGGCCCGTTGGCGGCTACACCTTC. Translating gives CASSSGPVGGYTF.

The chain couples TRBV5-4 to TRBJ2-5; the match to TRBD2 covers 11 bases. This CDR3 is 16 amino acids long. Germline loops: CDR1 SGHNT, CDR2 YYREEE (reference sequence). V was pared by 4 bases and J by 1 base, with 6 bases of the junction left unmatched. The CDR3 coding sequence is TGTGCCAGCAGCACGACTAGCGGGGTGTTCCAAGAGACCCAGTACTTC. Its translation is CASSTTSGVFQETQYF.

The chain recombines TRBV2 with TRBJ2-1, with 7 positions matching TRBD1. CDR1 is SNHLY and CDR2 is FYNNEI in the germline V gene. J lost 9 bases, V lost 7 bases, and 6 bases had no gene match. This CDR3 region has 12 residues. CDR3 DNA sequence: TGTGCCAGCAATACGTACAGGGGTGAGCAGTTCTTC. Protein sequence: CASNTYRGEQFF.

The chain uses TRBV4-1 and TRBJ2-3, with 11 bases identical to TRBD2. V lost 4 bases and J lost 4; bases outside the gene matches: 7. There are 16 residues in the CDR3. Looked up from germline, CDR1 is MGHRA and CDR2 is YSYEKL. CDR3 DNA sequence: TGCGCCAGCAGCCCTCTAGCGGGGGGTTTCTCAGATACGCAGTATTTT. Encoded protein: CASSPLAGGFSDTQYF.

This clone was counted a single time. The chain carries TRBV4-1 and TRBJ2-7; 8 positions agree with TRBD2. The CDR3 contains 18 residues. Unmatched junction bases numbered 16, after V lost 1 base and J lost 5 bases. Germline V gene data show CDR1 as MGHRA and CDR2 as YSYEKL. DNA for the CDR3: TGCGCCAGCAGCCAAGCGCCGGGGGATAGCGGGGAGGTCGACGAGCAGTACGTC. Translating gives CASSQAPGDSGEVDEQYV.

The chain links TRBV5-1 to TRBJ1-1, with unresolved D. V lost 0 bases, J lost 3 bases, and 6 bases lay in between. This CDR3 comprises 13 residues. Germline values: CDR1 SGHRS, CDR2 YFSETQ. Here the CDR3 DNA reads TGCGCCAGCAGCTTGGCCTCAGACACTGAAGCTTTCTTT. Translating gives CASSLASDTEAFF.

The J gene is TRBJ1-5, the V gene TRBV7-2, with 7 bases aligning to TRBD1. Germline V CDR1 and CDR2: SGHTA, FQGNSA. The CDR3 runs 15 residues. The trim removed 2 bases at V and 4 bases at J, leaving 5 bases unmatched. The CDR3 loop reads CASSLQKGANQPQHF. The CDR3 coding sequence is TGTGCCAGCAGCTTACAGAAGGGGGCGAATCAGCCCCAGCATTTT.

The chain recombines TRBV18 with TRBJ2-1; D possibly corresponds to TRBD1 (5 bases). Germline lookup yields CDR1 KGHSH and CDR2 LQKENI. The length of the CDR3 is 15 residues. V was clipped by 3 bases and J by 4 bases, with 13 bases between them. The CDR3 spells CASSPDRVQYNEQFF. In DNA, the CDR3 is TGTGCCAGCTCACCCGACAGAGTACAATACAATGAGCAGTTCTTC.

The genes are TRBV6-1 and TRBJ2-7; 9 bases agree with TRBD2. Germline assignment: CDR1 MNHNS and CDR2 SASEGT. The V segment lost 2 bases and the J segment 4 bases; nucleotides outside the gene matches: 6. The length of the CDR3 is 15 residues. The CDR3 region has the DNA TGTGCCAGCAGTGAATATTCCAGCGGGGGGTACGAGCAGTACGTC. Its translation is CASSEYSSGGYEQYV.

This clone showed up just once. Written as DNA, the CDR3 is TGCGCCAGCAGCTTGGTGGACACTGAAGCTTTCTTT. Residues: CASSLVDTEAFF. The rearrangement joins TRBV5-1 to TRBJ1-1; D ambiguous. The CDR3 is 12 residues long. Germline CDR1 reads SGHRS; CDR2 reads YFSETQ. Trimming left V 0 bases short and J 3 bases short, with 3 bases between. Supplemented by reference TRBV5-1 and TRBJ1-1, the full variable domain reads KAGVTQTPRYLIKTRGQQVTLSCSPISGHRSVSWYQQTPGQGLQFLFEYFSETQRNKGNFPGRFSGRQFSNSRSEMNVSTLELGDSALYLCASSLVDTEAFFGQGTRLTVV.

The CDR3 DNA follows: TGTGCCAGCAGTGACATTCGGGGGGGCTTTCCGTTAGGGGAGCTGTTTTTT. Protein product: CASSDIRGGFPLGELFF. The chain couples TRBV6-1 to TRBJ2-2; 8 nucleotides align to TRBD2. Germline assignment: CDR1 MNHNS and CDR2 SASEGT. This CDR3 is 17 amino acids long. Trimming at V came to 3 bases and at J to 8 bases, leaving 14 bases not matched to a gene.

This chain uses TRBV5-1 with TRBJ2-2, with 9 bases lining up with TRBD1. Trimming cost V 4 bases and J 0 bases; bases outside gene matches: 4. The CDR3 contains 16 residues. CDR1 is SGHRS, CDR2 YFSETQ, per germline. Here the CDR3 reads CASSGWTGANTGELFF. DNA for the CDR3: TGCGCCAGCAGCGGGTGGACAGGGGCGAACACCGGGGAGCTGTTTTTT.

The CDR3 protein is CASSQDRGAGGPLTNEQFF. CDR3 in DNA: TGCGCCAGCAGCCAAGATCGGGGGGCAGGGGGTCCACTTACGAATGAGCAGTTCTTC. The genes are TRBV4-3 and TRBJ2-1; D is perhaps TRBD1 or TRBD2 (7 bases each). Germline lookup yields CDR1 LGHNA and CDR2 YSLEER. There are 19 residues in the CDR3. The V end was cut by 0 bases, the J end by 7 bases, with 25 bases between.

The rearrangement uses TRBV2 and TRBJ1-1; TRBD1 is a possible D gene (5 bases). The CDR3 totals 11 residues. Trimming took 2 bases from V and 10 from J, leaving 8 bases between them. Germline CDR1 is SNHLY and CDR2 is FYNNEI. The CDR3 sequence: CASSESRVAFF. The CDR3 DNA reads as TGTGCCAGCAGTGAATCCAGGGTAGCTTTCTTT.